This T cell receptor beta chain appears in the sequencing data of a study of cytomegalovirus exposure and HLA in healthy donors. Measured with immunoSEQ multiplex PCR; TCRdb has only the in-frame clones, and not every one. The table lists fewer than 150,000 clones, 70% to 90% of them singletons, with 7.5% to 10% in the top ten. This CDR3 has 14 amino acids. CDR1 SGHAT and CDR2 FQDESV come from the germline V gene (reference sequence). V lost 3 bases, J lost 4 bases, and 12 bases lay in between. As concerns this clone: Its antigen is unknown.

The donors were in the roughly 120-subject validation cohort, distinct from the roughly 700-subject first cohort. Study results and caveats: Listed as cytomegalovirus-associated were 150 or so TCR beta chains.

The gene calls are TRBV11-1 and TRBJ1-2; a possible D gene is TRBD1 (5 bases). The clonotype comes from a woman aged 18 to 35 in good health and CMV-seropositive. Sequencing input: PBMCs. The CDR3 bases are TGTGCCAGCAGCTTGGCAGGGCAAGGCTATGGCTACACCTTC. Amino acids: CASSLAGQGYGYTF.